A selection of T cell receptor beta chains follows, all from one sample in a study of response to subunit inactivated influenza vaccine. Each CDR3 protein is one row after TCRdb ran MiXCR on the RT-PCR reads. In the table there are about 500,000 distinct CDR3 sequences, 10% to 15% of which are singletons. The sample was PBMCs from blood, taken roughly 6 weeks after vaccination. The receptors come from a man aged 50-59 years who received an inactivated influenza vaccine. Each CDR3 is given with its conserved first and last residue. A D gene is named only where the DNA matches it firmly. Clone size is stated in some rows and not others, as once, few, many or a class when expanded.

size: few; J: TRBJ2-3; D: -; V: TRBV20-1; CDR3: CSAGPRQGGDTQYF; DNA: TGCAGTGCCGGGCCTAGGCAGGGCGGAGATACGCAGTATTTT
size: -; J: TRBJ2-1; D: -; V: TRBV29-1; CDR3: CSVEHPPWDEQFF; DNA: TGCAGCGTTGAACACCCGCCCTGGGATGAGCAGTTCTTC
size: many; J: TRBJ1-6; D: -; V: TRBV27; CDR3: CASRYSQSSYNSPLHF; DNA: TGTGCCAGCCGTTACAGCCAGAGCTCCTATAATTCACCCCTCCACTTT
size: -; J: TRBJ2-3; D: TRBD2; V: TRBV27; CDR3: CASREAGGSDTQYF; DNA: TGTGCCAGCAGGGAGGCGGGAGGTTCAGATACGCAGTATTTT
size: -; J: TRBJ2-7; D: -; V: TRBV5-1; CDR3: CASSWASAAGYELYF; DNA: TGCGCCAGCAGCTGGGCCAGTGCAGCGGGCTACGAGCTGTACTTC
size: few; J: TRBJ2-2; D: TRBD1; V: TRBV29-1; CDR3: CSAFRGHTGELFF; DNA: TGCAGCGCCTTCAGGGGGCATACCGGGGAGCTGTTTTTT
size: few; J: TRBJ2-7; D: -; V: TRBV7-6; CDR3: CASSLAKGESYEQYF; DNA: TGTGCCAGCAGCTTAGCGAAGGGGGAGTCCTACGAGCAGTACTTC
size: few; J: TRBJ2-5; D: -; V: TRBV6-1; CDR3: CASSGSGGEETQYF; DNA: TGTGCCAGCAGTGGGTCTGGTGGAGAAGAGACCCAGTACTTC
size: -; J: TRBJ2-7; D: -; V: TRBV4-3; CDR3: CASSQALRTYEQYF; DNA: TGCGCCAGCAGCCAAGCACTGCGGACATACGAGCAGTACTTC
size: few; J: TRBJ2-1; D: -; V: TRBV7-8; CDR3: CASIRGQSSYNEQFF; DNA: TGTGCCAGCATCCGCGGGCAGAGCTCCTACAATGAGCAGTTCTTC
size: many; J: TRBJ1-5; D: -; V: TRBV20-1; CDR3: CSAHGRDTESSNQPQHF; DNA: TGCAGTGCCCATGGCCGGGACACAGAAAGTTCTAATCAGCCCCAGCATTTT
size: few; J: TRBJ1-5; D: -; V: TRBV20-1; CDR3: CSASISGNQPQHF; DNA: TGCAGTGCTAGTATCTCCGGGAATCAGCCCCAGCATTTT
size: many; J: TRBJ2-3; D: -; V: TRBV7-6; CDR3: CASSLLGNTDTQYF; DNA: TGTGCCAGCAGCTTACTGGGGAACACAGATACGCAGTATTTT
size: few; J: TRBJ2-7; D: -; V: TRBV28; CDR3: CASRQRYEQYF; DNA: TGTGCCAGCAGACAAAGGTACGAGCAGTACTTC
size: many; J: TRBJ2-5; D: -; V: TRBV6-5; CDR3: CASSYSIPDQETQYF; DNA: TGTGCCAGCAGTTACTCGATTCCGGACCAAGAGACCCAGTACTTC
size: -; J: TRBJ2-7; D: -; V: TRBV10-3; CDR3: CAIREDGRYEQYF; DNA: TGTGCCATCAGGGAGGACGGACGATACGAGCAGTACTTC
size: -; J: TRBJ2-1; D: TRBD2; V: TRBV4-2; CDR3: CASSQDLASGTYYNEQFF; DNA: TGTGCCAGCAGCCAAGATCTAGCTAGCGGGACTTACTACAATGAGCAGTTCTTC
size: -; J: TRBJ1-2; D: TRBD1; V: TRBV18; CDR3: CASSSTTGRSYGYTF; DNA: TGTGCCAGCTCATCCACGACAGGGAGGAGTTATGGCTACACCTTC
size: -; J: TRBJ2-3; D: -; V: TRBV11-2; CDR3: CASSPVLWATDTQYF; DNA: TGTGCCAGCAGCCCGGTACTATGGGCGACAGATACGCAGTATTTT
size: once; J: TRBJ2-7; D: -; V: TRBV4-1; CDR3: CASSQGPGKSYEQYF; DNA: TGCGCCAGCAGCCAAGGGCCAGGGAAATCCTACGAGCAGTACTTC
size: few; J: TRBJ2-7; D: -; V: TRBV12-3/TRBV12-4; CDR3: CASTPGRGAASSYEQYF; DNA: TGTGCCAGCACCCCAGGGCGAGGAGCGGCTAGCTCCTACGAGCAGTACTTC
size: few; J: TRBJ2-3; D: -; V: TRBV11-1; CDR3: CASSLGLNTQYF; DNA: TGTGCCAGCAGCTTAGGGCTTAATACGCAGTATTTT
size: few; J: TRBJ2-3; D: -; V: TRBV12-3/TRBV12-4; CDR3: CASRFAGQGTDTQYF; DNA: TGTGCCAGCAGGTTTGCGGGCCAAGGCACAGATACGCAGTATTTT
size: few; J: TRBJ1-2; D: TRBD1; V: TRBV11-2; CDR3: CASSERQGAGNYGYTF; DNA: TGTGCCAGCAGCGAAAGACAGGGGGCAGGGAACTATGGCTACACCTTC
size: -; J: TRBJ2-1; D: TRBD2; V: TRBV20-1; CDR3: CSGGLAGDEQFF; DNA: TGCAGTGGCGGACTAGCGGGAGATGAGCAGTTCTTC
size: many; J: TRBJ1-1; D: -; V: TRBV4-1; CDR3: CASSHSQGNTEAFF; DNA: TGCGCCAGCAGCCATTCACAGGGGAACACTGAAGCTTTCTTT
size: -; J: TRBJ2-5; D: TRBD2; V: TRBV24-1; CDR3: CATETSGGQETQYF; DNA: TGTGCCACCGAGACTAGCGGGGGACAAGAGACCCAGTACTTC
size: few; J: TRBJ2-7; D: TRBD1; V: TRBV4-2; CDR3: CASSQETGLEQYF; DNA: TGTGCCAGCAGCCAAGAGACAGGGCTCGAGCAGTACTTC
size: many; J: TRBJ2-3; D: -; V: TRBV28; CDR3: CASRTGTLSTDTQYF; DNA: TGTGCCAGCAGAACCGGGACCCTTAGCACAGATACGCAGTATTTT
size: many; J: TRBJ2-7; D: -; V: TRBV4-1; CDR3: CASSQASEQYF; DNA: TGCGCCAGCAGCCAAGCATCGGAGCAGTACTTC
size: -; J: TRBJ1-2; D: TRBD1; V: TRBV4-3; CDR3: CASSKGQAGSGYTF; DNA: TGCGCCAGCAGCAAGGGACAGGCTGGCAGCGGCTACACCTTC
size: -; J: TRBJ2-5; D: -; V: TRBV15; CDR3: CATSRDQETQYF; DNA: TGTGCCACCAGCAGAGATCAAGAGACCCAGTACTTC
size: few; J: TRBJ2-1; D: TRBD2; V: TRBV4-3; CDR3: CASSQDAAGGSYNEQFF; DNA: TGCGCCAGCAGCCAAGACGCAGCGGGGGGCTCCTACAATGAGCAGTTCTTC
size: -; J: TRBJ1-3; D: TRBD1; V: TRBV5-6; CDR3: CASSWGTASGNTIYF; DNA: TGTGCCAGCAGCTGGGGGACAGCCTCTGGAAACACCATATATTTT
size: few; J: TRBJ2-1; D: TRBD2; V: TRBV12-3/TRBV12-4; CDR3: CASSFVPGLATYNEQFF; DNA: TGTGCCAGCAGTTTTGTACCGGGACTAGCGACCTACAATGAGCAGTTCTTC
size: -; J: TRBJ2-1; D: -; V: TRBV4-2; CDR3: CASSQDPLLREGGPYNEQFF; DNA: TGTGCCAGCAGCCAAGACCCCCTCCTACGGGAAGGGGGTCCTTACAATGAGCAGTTCTTC
size: -; J: TRBJ1-1; D: TRBD1; V: TRBV9; CDR3: CASSVAGTGSTEAFF; DNA: TGTGCCAGCAGCGTAGCGGGGACAGGGAGCACTGAAGCTTTCTTT
size: -; J: TRBJ2-7; D: -; V: TRBV28; CDR3: CASSFPQPQQYF; DNA: TGTGCCAGCAGTTTTCCACAGCCCCAGCAGTACTTC
size: -; J: TRBJ1-1; D: -; V: TRBV7-9; CDR3: CASSPRQQVNTEAFF; DNA: TGTGCCAGCAGCCCGAGACAGCAAGTGAACACTGAAGCTTTCTTT
size: many; J: TRBJ1-6; D: -; V: TRBV6-1; CDR3: CASSISGLGDSSSPLHF; DNA: TGTGCCAGCAGCATCTCTGGTCTGGGGGACTCTAGTTCACCCCTCCACTTT
size: -; J: TRBJ1-2; D: -; V: TRBV12-3/TRBV12-4; CDR3: CASSSRIPHRTSGGYTF; DNA: TGTGCCAGCAGTTCCCGAATTCCCCACAGGACCTCTGGAGGCTACACCTTC
size: -; J: TRBJ1-5; D: TRBD1; V: TRBV20-1; CDR3: CSARSGQGFNQPQHF; DNA: TGCAGTGCTAGGTCGGGACAGGGGTTCAATCAGCCCCAGCATTTT
size: few; J: TRBJ1-3; D: -; V: TRBV27; CDR3: CASSPLERNTIYF; DNA: TGTGCCAGCAGTCCCCTTGAGCGAAACACCATATATTTT
size: many; J: TRBJ1-4; D: TRBD1; V: TRBV20-1; CDR3: CSARGADRGTNEKLFF; DNA: TGCAGTGCTAGAGGAGCGGACAGGGGAACTAATGAAAAACTGTTTTTT
size: few; J: TRBJ2-7; D: TRBD1; V: TRBV29-1; CDR3: CSVVTGKSYEQYF; DNA: TGCAGCGTTGTGACAGGGAAGTCCTACGAGCAGTACTTC
size: -; J: TRBJ2-1; D: -; V: TRBV6-1; CDR3: CASSFDSSLYNEQFF; DNA: TGTGCCAGCAGCTTCGACAGTTCCCTATACAATGAGCAGTTCTTC
size: few; J: TRBJ2-7; D: -; V: TRBV7-6; CDR3: CASSPLEGSEQYF; DNA: TGTGCCAGCAGCCCCTTAGAGGGGAGTGAGCAGTACTTC
size: few; J: TRBJ2-5; D: -; V: TRBV7-8; CDR3: CASSLVLLGETQYF; DNA: TGTGCCAGCAGCTTAGTTCTGCTCGGGGAGACCCAGTACTTC
size: few; J: TRBJ1-2; D: -; V: TRBV12-3/TRBV12-4; CDR3: CASTSYSLGVANYGYTF; DNA: TGTGCCAGCACCTCATACTCTCTAGGGGTTGCTAACTATGGCTACACCTTC
size: few; J: TRBJ1-5; D: -; V: TRBV6-2/TRBV6-3; CDR3: CASSRGTRNQPQHF; DNA: TGTGCCAGCAGTAGGGGGACAAGAAATCAGCCCCAGCATTTT
size: many; J: TRBJ2-5; D: TRBD1; V: TRBV6-2/TRBV6-3; CDR3: CASIKPGQGAQETQYF; DNA: TGTGCCAGCATTAAACCGGGACAGGGGGCTCAAGAGACCCAGTACTTC
size: -; J: TRBJ2-1; D: TRBD2; V: TRBV12-3/TRBV12-4; CDR3: CASSPPQRDTVNEQFF; DNA: TGTGCCAGCAGTCCTCCCCAGCGGGATACCGTTAATGAGCAGTTCTTC
size: few; J: TRBJ1-4; D: -; V: TRBV20-1; CDR3: CSARDYGAGSQKLFF; DNA: TGCAGTGCTAGAGATTATGGCGCAGGTAGCCAAAAACTGTTTTTT
size: many; J: TRBJ1-2; D: -; V: TRBV10-3; CDR3: CAISEPGSGIGYTF; DNA: TGTGCCATCAGTGAGCCAGGGAGCGGCATTGGCTACACCTTC
size: -; J: TRBJ1-3; D: -; V: TRBV5-1; CDR3: CASSRSGGGNTIYF; DNA: TGCGCCAGCAGCCGGTCCGGAGGCGGAAACACCATATATTTT
size: few; J: TRBJ2-7; D: -; V: TRBV7-2; CDR3: CASSSGTLGYEQYF; DNA: TGTGCCAGCAGTTCAGGGACGCTGGGCTACGAGCAGTACTTC